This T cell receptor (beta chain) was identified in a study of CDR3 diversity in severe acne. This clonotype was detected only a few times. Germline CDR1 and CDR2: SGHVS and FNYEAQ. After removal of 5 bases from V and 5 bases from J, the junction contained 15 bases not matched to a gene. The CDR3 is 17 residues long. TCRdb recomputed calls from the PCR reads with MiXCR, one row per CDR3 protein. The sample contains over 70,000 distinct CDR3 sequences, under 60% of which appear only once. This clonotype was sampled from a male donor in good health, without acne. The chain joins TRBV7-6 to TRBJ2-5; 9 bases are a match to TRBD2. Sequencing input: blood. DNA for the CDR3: TGTGCCAGCAGCCGGGGAGCGGGCGGGAGGGCGGTGGAGACCCAGTACTTC. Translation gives CASSRGAGGRAVETQYF.